Shown below are 13 T cell receptor beta chains from a single sample sequenced in a study of early T cells in non-severe SARS-CoV-2 infection. Using its own MiXCR run on the 5' RACE reads, TCRdb lists one record per CDR3 protein. The repertoire has around 53,000 distinct CDR3 sequences, over 7.5% of them found once; the top ten carry roughly 8.3%. Sequencing input: whole blood. These TCRs come from an adult who was a healthcare worker with PCR-confirmed SARS-CoV-2 infection or an uninfected control (not recorded which).

This clonotype occurred a few times. This chain uses TRBV21-1 with TRBJ2-7; the DNA was not compared with TRBD1, the D call given in the table. TRBV21-1 is flagged as a pseudogene. This CDR3 spans 13 amino acids. This CDR3 is CASRWTGTYEQYF. In DNA form, the CDR3 reads TGTGCCAGCAGGTGGACAGGGACCTACGAGCAGTACTTC.

This sequence joins TRBV5-1 and TRBJ1-1; D is possibly TRBD1 (5 bases). The CDR3 runs to 17 residues. Germline CDR1 and CDR2: SGHRS and YFSETQ. With 0 bases removed from V and 3 bases from J, the gap between germline ends came to 18 bases. CDR3 nucleotide sequence: TGCGCCAGCAGCTTGGATTACGGGGCGGGATCGGACACTGAAGCTTTCTTT. It specifies CASSLDYGAGSDTEAFF.

The chain combines TRBV7-2 with TRBJ2-7; TRBD2 aligns across 8 bases. The germline V gene has CDR1 SGHTA and CDR2 FQGNSA. The CDR3 is 14 amino acids. V shed 1 base and J 4 bases; nucleotides not matched to a gene: 3. CDR3 residues: CASSLVTSGYEQYF. The CDR3 bases are TGTGCCAGCAGCTTAGTTACTAGCGGTTACGAGCAGTACTTC.

In this sample, this clonotype turned up a few times. The rearrangement joins TRBV19 to TRBJ2-5, with 7 bases identical to TRBD1. V lost 4 bases to trimming and J lost 6 bases; unmatched junction nucleotides: 11. Germline V gene sequence: CDR1 LNHDA, CDR2 SQIVND (reference sequence). The CDR3 is 15 amino acids. The CDR3 coding sequence is TGTGCCAGTAGTAGCCGGGACAGCCCCAGGAAGACCCAGTACTTC. Amino acids: CASSSRDSPRKTQYF.

This clonotype appeared many times. The chain couples TRBV4-1 to TRBJ2-5, with 14 bases that match TRBD2. The CDR3 runs 17 residues. Germline values: CDR1 MGHRA, CDR2 YSYEKL. Unmatched junction bases numbered 14, after V lost 5 bases and J lost 9 bases. The CDR3 loop reads CASSFRAGLAGGDPQYF. CDR3 in DNA: TGCGCCAGCAGCTTTCGAGCCGGACTAGCGGGAGGAGATCCCCAGTACTTC.

Only a few counts were recorded for this clonotype. V gene TRBV29-1 combines with J gene TRBJ2-7; D remains unclear. Germline loops: CDR1 SQVTM, CDR2 ANQGSEA. The V end was cut by 6 bases, the J end by 5 bases, with 11 bases between. CDR3 length: 11 residues. DNA for the CDR3: TGCAGCGTCGCACTGGGAAACGAGCAGTACTTC. Translating gives CSVALGNEQYF.

Many counts were recorded for this clonotype. The chain links TRBV28 to TRBJ2-1; D gene unclear. The CDR3 extends over 15 amino acids. V was clipped by 6 bases and J by 0 bases, with 12 bases between them. The germline V gene encodes CDR1 MDHEN and CDR2 SYDVKM. The CDR3, as DNA: TGTGCCAGCAGCCACATTGATAGCTCCTACAATGAGCAGTTCTTC. Translation: CASSHIDSSYNEQFF. Drawing the rest from reference TRBV28 and TRBJ2-1, the complete variable domain is DVKVTQSSRYLVKRTGEKVFLECVQDMDHENMFWYRQDPGLGLRLIYFSYDVKMKEKGDIPEGYSVSREKKERFSLILESASTNQTSMYLCASSHIDSSYNEQFFGPGTRLTVL.

This clonotype has a count of ten or more. The rearrangement links TRBV20-1 to TRBJ2-5; 11 bases line up with TRBD2. J lost 1 base, V lost 6 bases, and 7 bases had no gene match. The length of the CDR3 is 15 residues. Germline lookup yields CDR1 DFQATT and CDR2 SNEGSKA (reference sequence). CDR3 in DNA: TGCAGTGCCTTCGGACTAGCGGGTGCCCAAGAGACCCAGTACTTC. This sequence encodes CSAFGLAGAQETQYF.

This clonotype was seen a few times. CDR3 bases: TGTGCCAGCAGTTACTCGGATGTGCCAGGGACTGGAAACACCATATATTTT. It encodes CASSYSDVPGTGNTIYF. The rearrangement uses TRBV6-5 and TRBJ1-3; maybe TRBD1 (5 bases). The CDR3 contains 17 residues. V shed 0 bases and J shed 2 bases, with 14 bases lying between them. Germline values: CDR1 MNHEY, CDR2 SVGAGI.

This clonotype was recorded at least ten times. The rearrangement uses TRBV7-2 and TRBJ1-1, with D possibly matching TRBD1 (6 bases). Trimming cost V 1 base and J 10 bases, with 13 bases left between them. The CDR3 length is 13 residues. Germline assignment: CDR1 SGHTA and CDR2 FQGNSA. The CDR3 sequence: CASSLGPGTRAFF. CDR3 coding DNA: TGTGCCAGCAGCTTAGGGCCCGGGACAAGAGCTTTCTTT.

The genes are TRBV5-6 and TRBJ2-3, with D maybe TRBD2 (6 bases). The germline gives CDR1 SGHDT, CDR2 YYEEEE. The V end lost 4 bases, the J end lost 9 bases, and 15 bases lay between the germline ends. This CDR3 spans 13 amino acids. The CDR3 spells CASSLGLISTQYF. In DNA, the CDR3 is TGTGCCAGCAGCCTGGGACTGATTTCGACGCAGTATTTT.

About this clonotype itself: With a much larger clone just one base away, this may be a read error. V gene TRBV5-8 combines with J gene TRBJ1-1; 10 nucleotides agree with TRBD1. Looked up from germline, CDR1 is SGHTS and CDR2 is YDEGEE. CDR3 size: 14 residues. CDR3 region: CVSSLGQGHTEAFF. The CDR3 bases are TGTGTCAGCAGCTTGGGACAGGGGCACACTGAAGCTTTCTTT.

The rearrangement uses TRBV6-1 and TRBJ2-7; TRBD1 or TRBD2 may be the D gene (7 bases each). CDR1 and CDR2 from the germline V gene are MNHNS and SASEGT. The CDR3 is 15 amino acids. Between the trimmed V and J ends, which lost 8 bases and 2 bases, there was a span of 19 bases. Written as DNA, the CDR3 is TGTGCCAGCTGCCCCCGCAGGGGGGGGACCTACGAGCAGTACTTC. Protein: CASCPRRGGTYEQYF.